This is a list of T cell receptor beta chains from one sample in a study. TCRdb processed the 5' RACE reads anew with MiXCR; each CDR3 protein has one entry. The sample includes tens of thousands of distinct CDR3 sequences, around 30% of them seen just once. Sequenced input: tumor-infiltrating naive CD4+ T cells sorted from the breast tumor. These TCRs come from a female donor with breast cancer. Each CDR3 is given with its conserved first and last residue. D genes are given only for firm matches. For some rows the clone size is stated as once, few or many, or as a class when expanded; others skip it.

NA	NA	TRBV25-1	15	TRBJ2-1	TGTGCCAGCAGTGACCCGGAGGTGCCGGCAAATGAGCAGTTCTTC	CASSDPEVPANEQFF
NA	NA	TRBV7-2	13	TRBJ2-7	TGTGCCAGCAGCCCCTGGGACCGGTACGAGCAGTACTTC	CASSPWDRYEQYF
NA	NA	TRBV20-1	15	TRBJ2-1	TGCAGCGCTAGAGATGCTACGAGTCCGTACAATGAGCAGTTCTTC	CSARDATSPYNEQFF
NA	NA	TRBV7-8	14	TRBJ2-1	TGTGCCAGCAGCTTCGCCCGGGGCGGGAATGAGCAGTTCTTC	CASSFARGGNEQFF
many	TRBD2	TRBV20-1	17	TRBJ2-1	TGCAGTGCTTCCTCCACTAGCGGGAGGAAAGAGGTTTATGAGCAGTTCTTC	CSASSTSGRKEVYEQFF
NA	NA	TRBV7-3	14	TRBJ2-2	TGTGCCAGCAGCCCAGGGACCATTACCGGGGAGCTGTTTTTT	CASSPGTITGELFF
NA	TRBD1	TRBV4-1	15	TRBJ1-2	TGCGCCAGCAGCCAAGACCCCCAGGGGGACTATGGCTACACCTTC	CASSQDPQGDYGYTF
few	NA	TRBV6-6	16	TRBJ1-5	TGTGCCAGCGGAATAGGTATGGGACTTCAAAATCAGCCCCAGCATTTT	CASGIGMGLQNQPQHF
many	NA	TRBV4-2	12	TRBJ1-1	TGTGCCAGCAGCCAAGATGGCACTGAAGCTTTCTTT	CASSQDGTEAFF
NA	NA	TRBV28	13	TRBJ2-2	TGTGCCAGCAGGACTTATGGGACCGGGGAGCTGTTTTTT	CASRTYGTGELFF
NA	NA	TRBV20-1	14	TRBJ2-3	TGCAGTGCTAGAGCAGGGCAGGTGACAGATACGCAGTATTTT	CSARAGQVTDTQYF
NA	TRBD1	TRBV5-6	15	TRBJ1-6	TGTGCCAGCAGCTTCGGACAGGGATCGCATTCACCCCTCCACTTT	CASSFGQGSHSPLHF
NA	NA	TRBV12-3/TRBV12-4	13	TRBJ2-1	TGTGCCGGCAGTTTAGACAGCGGGCCTGAGCAGTTCTTC	CAGSLDSGPEQFF
NA	NA	TRBV28	13	TRBJ2-7	TGTGCCAGCAGACCCCACGGAACCTACGAGCAGTACTTC	CASRPHGTYEQYF
NA	TRBD1	TRBV19	15	TRBJ2-3	TGTGCCAGTAGTATGACAGGGGGCACCTACAATGAGCAGTATTTT	CASSMTGGTYNEQYF
many	TRBD1	TRBV7-9	14	TRBJ2-7	TGTGCCAGCAGCTGGACAGGGCCCCCCTACGAGCAGTACTTC	CASSWTGPPYEQYF
NA	NA	TRBV6-2/TRBV6-3	14	TRBJ1-5	TGTGCCAGCAGTTACTACAGTAGCAATCAGCCCCGGCATTTT	CASSYYSSNQPRHF
NA	TRBD2	TRBV11-2	15	TRBJ2-1	TGTGCCAGCAGCCTACTAGCGGGAGGCTACAATGAGCAGTCCTTC	CASSLLAGGYNEQSF
NA	TRBD1	TRBV19	16	TRBJ1-5	TGTGCCAGTACCCAGGACTCAACAGGGGGCTCTCAGCCCCAGCATTTT	CASTQDSTGGSQPQHF
NA	NA	TRBV27	14	TRBJ2-1	TGTGCCAACAGTTTAAGCCTAGCCCACAATGAGCAGTTCTTC	CANSLSLAHNEQFF
medium-sized	TRBD1	TRBV6-5	15	TRBJ1-5	TGTGCCAGCAGAGTCGACAGGGGCGGCAATCAGCCCCAGCATTTT	CASRVDRGGNQPQHF
many	NA	TRBV2	14	TRBJ2-2	TGTGCCAGCACCCGGACTTCTACACCCGGGGAGCTGTTTTTT	CASTRTSTPGELFF
many	TRBD2	TRBV20-1	18	TRBJ2-3	TGCAGTGCTAGAGACGGCAAGAAGGGAGGGGCTAGCACAGATACGCAGTATTTT	CSARDGKKGGASTDTQYF
medium-sized	TRBD1	TRBV10-3	15	TRBJ1-5	TGTGCCATCAGTGATGAGACAGGGTACAATCAGCCCCAGCATTTT	CAISDETGYNQPQHF
once	NA	TRBV12-3/TRBV12-4	14	TRBJ1-1	TGTGCCAGCAGTAACGGGGATGTGAACACTGAGGCTTTCTTT	CASSNGDVNTEAFF
medium-sized	NA	TRBV25-1	16	TRBJ2-7	TGTGCCAGCAGTGGTGAATTGGGGGAAGCACCCTACGAGCAGTACTTC	CASSGELGEAPYEQYF
many	NA	TRBV6-1	13	TRBJ1-6	TGTGCCAGCAGGGTTTCCTATAATTCACCCCTCCACTTT	CASRVSYNSPLHF
NA	NA	TRBV21-1	15	TRBJ1-5	TGTGCCAGCAGAAGCCGGACGGGGAACAATCAGCCCCAGCATTTT	CASRSRTGNNQPQHF
NA	NA	TRBV28	13	TRBJ1-2	TGTGCCAGCAGTGGGACGGAGGGCTATGGCTACACCTTC	CASSGTEGYGYTF
many	TRBD1	TRBV12-5	16	TRBJ1-1	TGTGCTAGTGGTTCCCGTACAGCAGGGGGAGGGACTGAAGCTTTCTTT	CASGSRTAGGGTEAFF
NA	NA	TRBV12-3/TRBV12-4	11	TRBJ1-1	TGTGCCAGCAGTTCCGGGGGGGAAGCTTTCTTT	CASSSGGEAFF
few	NA	TRBV10-3	17	TRBJ2-7	TGTGGGGACTTTTCCGGCGACCCAAAGAAACCCTCCTACGAGCAGTACTTC	CGDFSGDPKKPSYEQYF